These 8 T cell receptor beta chains were all obtained from the same sample, sequenced in a study of response to subunit inactivated influenza vaccine. TCRdb independently ran MiXCR on the RT-PCR reads; one entry per CDR3 protein. This sample has hundreds of thousands of distinct CDR3 sequences; less than 20% occur once, and the top ten carry about a tenth. This sample comprised PBMCs from blood, obtained 5 to 6 days after vaccination. These receptors were taken from a man over 45 who received an inactivated influenza vaccine.

This clonotype was counted many times. This chain links TRBV12-3 or TRBV12-4 with TRBJ2-2, with TRBD1 matching over 8 bases. With 6 bases clipped from V and 6 bases from J, the junction kept 3 bases outside the gene matches. The CDR3 contains 13 residues. CDR3 DNA: TGTGCCAGCAGGACAGGGGAGGCCGGGGAGCTGTTTTTT. This gives the protein CASRTGEAGELFF.

The table lists this clonotype with a few counts. The chain uses TRBV20-1 and TRBJ2-5, with a possible D match to TRBD1 (5 bases). Trimming removed 5 bases at V and 5 bases at J, with 15 bases between. The CDR3 is 13 amino acids. Germline CDR1 reads DFQATT; CDR2 reads SNEGSKA (reference sequence). CDR3 residues: CSARTPGSETQYF. Here the CDR3 DNA reads TGCAGTGCTCGGACCCCAGGGTCGGAGACCCAGTACTTC.

This clonotype was detected only a few times. V and J are TRBV5-1 and TRBJ2-3; tentatively, D is TRBD1 (5 bases). The CDR3 totals 13 residues. Germline CDR1 is SGHRS and CDR2 is YFSETQ. Trimming pared 4 bases from V and 5 bases from J, leaving 11 bases between. DNA of the CDR3: TGCGCCAGCAGCGGGGCGATTGTAGATACGCAGTATTTT. As protein: CASSGAIVDTQYF.

The chain joins TRBV7-2 to TRBJ1-2; D might be TRBD1 (6 bases). Trimming left V 2 bases short and J 7 bases short, with 14 bases between. This CDR3 spans 14 amino acids. Germline V CDR1 and CDR2: SGHTA, FQGNSA. The CDR3 reads CASSLSPPRGGYTF. The CDR3 DNA reads TGTGCCAGCAGCTTAAGCCCGCCCAGGGGTGGCTACACCTTC. The whole variable domain, remainder taken from reference TRBV7-2 and TRBJ1-2, is GAGVSQSPSNKVTEKGKDVELRCDPISGHTALYWYRQSLGQGLEFLIYFQGNSAPDKSGLPSDRFSAERTGGSVSTLTIQRTQQEDSAVYLCASSLSPPRGGYTFGSGTRLTVV.

The V call is TRBV5-1, the J call TRBJ2-3; maybe TRBD1 (5 bases). Trimming removed 2 bases at V and 1 base at J, with 11 bases between. The CDR3 totals 15 residues. The germline CDR1 and CDR2 sequences are SGHRS and YFSETQ. The CDR3 nucleotides read TGCGCCAGCAGCTTAGGGGCGTTGGGCACAGATACGCAGTATTTT. Protein product: CASSLGALGTDTQYF.

This clonotype has more than one count but fewer than ten. The chain combines TRBV28 with TRBJ1-2, with D possibly matching TRBD1 (5 bases). This CDR3 is built from 17 residues. V shed 2 bases and J shed 5 bases, with 21 bases lying between them. Germline CDR1 is MDHEN and CDR2 is SYDVKM. CDR3 sequence: CASSLETAQFRWYGYTF. In DNA form, the CDR3 reads TGTGCCAGCAGTTTAGAGACAGCCCAATTTAGGTGGTATGGCTACACCTTC.

This clonotype showed up just a few times. The chain combines TRBV6-1 with TRBJ2-7, with D possibly TRBD1 on 6 matching bases. Trimming stripped 6 bases from V and 5 bases from J, with 20 bases between. CDR1 MNHNS and CDR2 SASEGT come from the germline V gene. The CDR3 loop spans 15 amino acids. The CDR3 reads CASSTQGAKPNEQYF. CDR3 DNA: TGTGCCAGCAGCACACAGGGAGCGAAACCTAACGAGCAGTACTTC.

This rearrangement joins TRBV5-1 to TRBJ2-3, with 13 bases that match TRBD2. This CDR3 region has 14 residues. Germline values: CDR1 SGHRS, CDR2 YFSETQ. V gave up 4 bases and J gave up 7 bases; unmatched junction bases: 3. The CDR3 bases are TGCGCCAGCAGCCCGGGACTAGCGGGAAATACGCAGTATTTT. Protein sequence: CASSPGLAGNTQYF.